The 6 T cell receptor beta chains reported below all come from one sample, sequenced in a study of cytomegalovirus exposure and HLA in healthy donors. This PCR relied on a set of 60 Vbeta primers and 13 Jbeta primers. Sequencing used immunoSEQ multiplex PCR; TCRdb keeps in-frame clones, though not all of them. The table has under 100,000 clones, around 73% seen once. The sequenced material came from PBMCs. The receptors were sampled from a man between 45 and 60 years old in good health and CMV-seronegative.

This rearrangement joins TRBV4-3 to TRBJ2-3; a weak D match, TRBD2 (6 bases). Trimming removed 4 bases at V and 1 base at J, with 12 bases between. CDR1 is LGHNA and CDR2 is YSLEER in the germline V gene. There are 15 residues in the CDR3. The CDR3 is CASSRGASGTDTQYF. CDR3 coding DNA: TGCGCCAGCAGCCGGGGAGCTAGCGGCACAGATACGCAGTATTTT.

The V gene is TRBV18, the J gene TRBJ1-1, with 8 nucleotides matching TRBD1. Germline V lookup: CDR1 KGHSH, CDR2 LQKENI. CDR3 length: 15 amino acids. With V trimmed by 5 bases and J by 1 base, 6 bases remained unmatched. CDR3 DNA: TGTGCCAGCTCATACTGGGACAGGCGGAACACTGAAGCTTTCTTT. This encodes CASSYWDRRNTEAFF.

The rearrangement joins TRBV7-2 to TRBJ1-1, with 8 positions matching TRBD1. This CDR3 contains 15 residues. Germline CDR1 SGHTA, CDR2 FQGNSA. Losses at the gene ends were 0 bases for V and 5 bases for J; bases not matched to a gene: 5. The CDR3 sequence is CASSLATGGLTEAFF. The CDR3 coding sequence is TGTGCCAGCAGCTTAGCTACAGGGGGGTTAACTGAAGCTTTCTTT.

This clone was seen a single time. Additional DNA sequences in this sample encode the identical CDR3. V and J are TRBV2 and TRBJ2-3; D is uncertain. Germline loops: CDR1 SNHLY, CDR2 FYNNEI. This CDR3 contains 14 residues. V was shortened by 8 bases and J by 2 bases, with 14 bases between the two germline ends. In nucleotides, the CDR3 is TGTGCCAGCCTTCCCCCGAGCGACACAGATACGCAGTATTTT. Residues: CASLPPSDTDTQYF.

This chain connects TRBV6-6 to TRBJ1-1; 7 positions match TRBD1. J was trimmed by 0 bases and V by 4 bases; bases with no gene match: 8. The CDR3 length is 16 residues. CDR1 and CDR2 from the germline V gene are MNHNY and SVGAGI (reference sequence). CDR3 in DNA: TGTGCCAGCAGTTCGTTGGGACAGACCATGAACACTGAAGCTTTCTTT. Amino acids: CASSSLGQTMNTEAFF.

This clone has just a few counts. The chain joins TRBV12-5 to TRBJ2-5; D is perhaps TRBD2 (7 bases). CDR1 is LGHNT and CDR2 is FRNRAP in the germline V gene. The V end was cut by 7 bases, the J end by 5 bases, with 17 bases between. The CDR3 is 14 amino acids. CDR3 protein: CASALGGAVETQYF. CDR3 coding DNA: TGTGCTAGTGCCCTAGGGGGGGCCGTTGAGACCCAGTACTTC.